This section outlines one TCR beta chain sequence together with its context. No antigen is known for it. The PCR ran on 60 Vbeta and 13 Jbeta primers. The table came from immunoSEQ multiplex PCR; TCRdb's copy has only in-frame clones and leaves some out. The sample shows around 120,000 clones, roughly 63% of them seen only once. Germline CDR1 reads MNHEY; CDR2 reads SMNVEV (reference sequence). The CDR3 runs to 14 residues. Trimming took off 6 bases at V and 2 bases at J, with 14 bases between the two ends. The sample belongs to a study of cytomegalovirus exposure and HLA in healthy donors. Broader study findings: Analysis performed later found 15,000 or so TCR beta sequences associated with HLA alleles at 0.05 false discovery rate.

This sequence joins TRBV27 and TRBJ2-7; D ambiguous. This receptor was identified in a young man in good health and CMV-seropositive. The sample comprised PBMCs. The CDR3 loop reads CASSPDGETYEQYF. The CDR3 nucleotides read TGTGCCAGCAGCCCAGACGGAGAAACCTACGAGCAGTACTTC.